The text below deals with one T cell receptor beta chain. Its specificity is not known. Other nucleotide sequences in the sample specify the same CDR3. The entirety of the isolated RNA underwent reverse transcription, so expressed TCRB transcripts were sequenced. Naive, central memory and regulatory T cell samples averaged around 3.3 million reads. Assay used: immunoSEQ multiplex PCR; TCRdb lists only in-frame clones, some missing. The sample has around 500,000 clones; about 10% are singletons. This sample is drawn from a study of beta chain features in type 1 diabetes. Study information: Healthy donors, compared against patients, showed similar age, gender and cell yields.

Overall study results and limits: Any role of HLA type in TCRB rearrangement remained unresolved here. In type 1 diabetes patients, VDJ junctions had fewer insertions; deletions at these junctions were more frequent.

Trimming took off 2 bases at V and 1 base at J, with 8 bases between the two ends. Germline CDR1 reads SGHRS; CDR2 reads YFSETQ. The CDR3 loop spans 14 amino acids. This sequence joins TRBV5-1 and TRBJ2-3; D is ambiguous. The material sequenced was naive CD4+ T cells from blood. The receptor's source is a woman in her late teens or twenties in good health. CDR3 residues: CASSLRTGTDTQYF. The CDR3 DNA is TGCGCCAGCAGCTTAAGGACGGGCACAGATACGCAGTATTTT.